This TCR beta chain was retrieved from a study of blood T cell repertoires in COVID-19. Looking at the study overall: Material from acute and convalescent COVID-19 was sourced from the United States, Italy and Spain. PBMCs, B-cell-depleted T cells, or T cells were the source of the cDNA or gDNA that made up the material.

TCRdb's copy holds only in-frame clones and misses some; the assay was immunoSEQ multiplex PCR. The repertoire has about 160,000 clones, approximately 84% of them found once; the top ten carry around 7.6%. The CDR3 has 15 amino acids. V lost 6 bases, J lost 8 bases, and 11 bases stayed unmatched. Per the germline V gene, CDR1 is SGHVS and CDR2 is FQNEAQ. This chain connects TRBV7-8 to TRBJ1-4, with TRBD1 identical over 8 bases. This clonotype was obtained from a man aged 40-50 years who had recovered from COVID-19. The sequencing sample was made of peripheral blood. The CDR3 nucleotides are TGTGCCAGCAGTGATAGGGACAGGATTCAGGAAAAACTGTTTTTT. Amino acids: CASSDRDRIQEKLFF.